Presented here are 20 T cell receptor beta chains from one specimen sequenced in a study of T cells in Graves' hyperthyroidism and ophthalmopathy. RNA transcripts yielded amplified TCR beta CDR3 regions. Initially, a first-round RT-PCR of the TCR CDR3 employed the HTBI primer set. MiXCR, run by TCRdb on the multiplex PCR reads, gives a single entry per CDR3 protein. The repertoire holds 340,000 or so distinct CDR3 sequences, with roughly 21% as singletons. Sequenced: blood. All receptors derive from a woman in her forties or fifties with Graves' hyperthyroidism.

The sample holds many counts of this clonotype. This chain uses TRBV20-1 with TRBJ1-4; the D gene is possibly TRBD1 (5 bases). V was clipped by 5 bases and J by 4 bases, with 20 bases between them. This CDR3 region has 16 residues. Germline V gives CDR1 DFQATT, CDR2 SNEGSKA (reference sequence). In DNA, the CDR3 is TGCAGTGCTCCATTCCAACCGGGACGGCATAATGAAAAACTGTTTTTT. It specifies CSAPFQPGRHNEKLFF.

This clonotype was counted ten times or more. The gene calls are TRBV7-3 and TRBJ2-1; D unclear. The V gene lost 5 bases and the J gene lost 4 bases, with 12 bases spanning the gap. Germline assignment: CDR1 SGHTA and CDR2 FQGTGA. This CDR3 is 14 amino acids long. The CDR3 DNA reads TGTGCCAGCAGCCACCCGGGTAGTTACAATGAGCAGTTCTTC. It yields the protein CASSHPGSYNEQFF.

In DNA, the CDR3 is TGTGCCAGCAGCTACGGACATTCCAATGAGCAGTTCTTC. Translating gives CASSYGHSNEQFF. The chain is built from TRBV7-9 and TRBJ2-1, with D perhaps TRBD1 (5 bases). The CDR3 totals 13 residues. Germline values: CDR1 SEHNR, CDR2 FQNEAQ (reference sequence). The V end was cut by 4 bases, the J end by 6 bases, with 10 bases between. Full variable domain (missing parts from reference TRBV7-9 and TRBJ2-1): DTGVSQNPRHKITKRGQNVTFRCDPISEHNRLYWYRQTLGQGPEFLTYFQNEAQLEKSRLLSDRFSAERPKGSFSTLEIQRTEQGDSAMYLCASSYGHSNEQFFGPGTRLTVL.

The gene calls are TRBV29-1 and TRBJ2-7, with no clear D. The CDR3 contains 18 residues. The germline V and J ends were trimmed by 1 base and 2 bases, with 24 bases remaining between them. Germline CDR1 SQVTM, CDR2 ANQGSEA. CDR3 in amino acids: CSVEAPLSGWRRTYEQYF. The CDR3 DNA follows: TGCAGCGTTGAAGCACCACTATCTGGATGGCGTCGGACCTACGAGCAGTACTTC.

The rearrangement links TRBV29-1 to TRBJ1-2; D is perhaps TRBD1 (6 bases). Germline V gene lookup returns CDR1 SQVTM and CDR2 ANQGSEA. The V gene lost 8 bases and the J gene lost 4 bases, with 14 bases spanning the gap. The CDR3 sequence is 12 residues long. In nucleotides, the CDR3 is TGCAGCACCAGGAGGGGGACCTATGGCTACACCTTC. Protein product: CSTRRGTYGYTF.

The V gene is TRBV12-3 or TRBV12-4, the J gene TRBJ2-1, with a tentative D call TRBD1 (6 bases). The CDR3 runs to 13 residues. V was cut by 3 bases and J by 9 bases, with 12 bases left in between. CDR3 amino acids: CASSFQRGGEQFF. In nucleotides, the CDR3 is TGTGCCAGCAGTTTCCAGAGAGGGGGTGAGCAGTTCTTC.

V and J are TRBV25-1 and TRBJ1-6; D is perhaps TRBD1 (6 bases). The CDR3 covers 15 residues. Per germline, CDR1 MGHDK and CDR2 SYGVNS. V lost 4 bases, J lost 8 bases, and 15 bases lay in between. The DNA of the CDR3 is TGTGCCAGCAGTGGCAGGGGCTGGGATGATTCACCCCTCCACTTT. This encodes CASSGRGWDDSPLHF.

At least ten counts were recorded for this clonotype. This chain uses TRBV7-8 with TRBJ1-2; D might be TRBD1 (5 bases). There are 13 residues in the CDR3. Trimming left V 4 bases short and J 5 bases short, with 11 bases between. Looked up from germline, CDR1 is SGHVS and CDR2 is FQNEAQ. The CDR3 nucleotides are TGTGCCAGCAGCTCCCGACAGACGTATGGCTACACCTTC. Encoded protein: CASSSRQTYGYTF. Drawing the rest from reference TRBV7-8 and TRBJ1-2, the complete variable domain is GAGVSQSPRYKVAKRGQDVALRCDPISGHVSLFWYQQALGQGPEFLTYFQNEAQLDKSGLPSDRFFAERPEGSVSTLKIQRTQQEDSAVYLCASSSRQTYGYTFGSGTRLTVV.

This clonotype turned up a few times. The V call is TRBV20-1, the J call TRBJ2-4, with D hard to call. V gave up 7 bases and J gave up 3 bases, with 13 bases separating them. The CDR3 sequence is 13 residues long. Germline CDR1 is DFQATT and CDR2 is SNEGSKA (reference sequence). Here the CDR3 reads CSVPPVGKNIQYF. CDR3 nucleotide sequence: TGCAGTGTCCCCCCGGTGGGCAAAAACATTCAGTACTTC.

This clonotype was recorded at least ten times. This sequence joins TRBV11-1 and TRBJ2-1; possible D gene TRBD1, 6 bases. V lost 5 bases and J lost 10, with 12 bases in between. The length of the CDR3 is 12 residues. The germline V gene encodes CDR1 SGHAT and CDR2 FQDESV (reference sequence). For the CDR3, the DNA is TGTGCCAGCAGCATGGACAGCCTCGAGCAGTTCTTC. Translated, it gives CASSMDSLEQFF.

The V and J genes are TRBV20-1 and TRBJ2-4; unclear D gene. Germline V gives CDR1 DFQATT, CDR2 SNEGSKA (reference sequence). V dropped 6 bases and J dropped 4 bases, with 13 bases sitting between them. The CDR3 totals 13 residues. The chain's CDR3 is CSAPPTLKNIQYF. DNA of the CDR3: TGCAGTGCCCCTCCGACTTTAAAAAACATTCAGTACTTC.

This clonotype appeared a few times. The rearrangement links TRBV20-1 to TRBJ1-6; TRBD1 agrees at 9 bases. In germline, CDR1 is DFQATT, CDR2 SNEGSKA (reference sequence). This CDR3 spans 15 amino acids. With V trimmed by 1 base and J by 7 bases, 5 bases remained unmatched. The CDR3 sequence is CSARARTGANSPLHF. The CDR3 nucleotides read TGCAGTGCTAGAGCCCGGACAGGGGCAAATTCACCCCTCCACTTT.

This clonotype was observed many times. The rearrangement links TRBV5-1 to TRBJ2-1, with TRBD2 matching over 10 bases. The germline gives CDR1 SGHRS, CDR2 YFSETQ. This CDR3 comprises 15 residues. Losses at the gene ends were 0 bases for V and 8 bases for J; bases not matched to a gene: 5. The DNA of the CDR3 is TGCGCCAGCAGCTTGGTAGGGCTAGCGGGGGATGAGCAGTTCTTC. The encoded protein is CASSLVGLAGDEQFF.

The chain couples TRBV20-1 to TRBJ2-5, with D unclear. Trimming removed 1 base at V and 2 bases at J, with 5 bases between. The V gene's germline CDR1 is DFQATT and CDR2 SNEGSKA (reference sequence). This CDR3 is built from 12 residues. CDR3 sequence: CSARALQETQYF. CDR3 in DNA: TGCAGTGCTAGAGCGCTACAAGAGACCCAGTACTTC.

This clonotype was counted ten times or more. The rearrangement uses TRBV5-1 and TRBJ2-7; 9 nucleotides match TRBD1. This CDR3 is 16 amino acids long. V gave up 0 bases and J gave up 6 bases; unmatched junction bases: 10. CDR1 and CDR2 from the germline V gene are SGHRS and YFSETQ. The CDR3 is CASSLAGTGPGGEQYF. The CDR3 bases are TGCGCCAGCAGCTTGGCGGGGACAGGGCCGGGGGGCGAGCAGTACTTC.

This clonotype was recorded many times. V and J are TRBV7-8 and TRBJ1-2; weak D call: TRBD1 (6 bases). The CDR3 contains 14 residues. The V and J ends lost 2 bases and 10 bases respectively, with 17 bases between them. Germline CDR1 and CDR2: SGHVS and FQNEAQ. Written as DNA, the CDR3 is TGTGCCAGCAGCTTATTTGGGCAGGGGCACGACTACACCTTC. Protein product: CASSLFGQGHDYTF.

This clonotype was detected a few times. V and J are TRBV7-9 and TRBJ1-4, with D perhaps matching TRBD1 (6 bases). The CDR3 is 14 residues long. V was shortened by 7 bases and J by 6 bases, with 15 bases between the two germline ends. CDR1 is SEHNR, CDR2 FQNEAQ, per germline (reference sequence). The CDR3 nucleotides read TGTGCCAGCACCTCCGAGGGGGAGGATGAAAAACTGTTTTTT. The encoded protein is CASTSEGEDEKLFF. The full variable domain, its missing parts supplied by reference TRBV7-9 and TRBJ1-4, is DTGVSQNPRHKITKRGQNVTFRCDPISEHNRLYWYRQTLGQGPEFLTYFQNEAQLEKSRLLSDRFSAERPKGSFSTLEIQRTEQGDSAMYLCASTSEGEDEKLFFGSGTQLSVL.

The chain combines TRBV10-3 with TRBJ1-2; D remains unclear. Deletions cut 11 bases from V and 6 bases from J, with 13 bases between. Germline V lookup: CDR1 ENHRY, CDR2 SYGVKD. This CDR3 is built from 11 residues. The CDR3 sequence is CAVAGWDGYTF. The CDR3 nucleotides read TGTGCCGTCGCGGGGTGGGATGGCTACACCTTC.

This clonotype was detected many times. V and J are TRBV5-1 and TRBJ1-4; 7 bases fit TRBD1. With 3 bases clipped from V and 5 bases from J, the junction kept 7 bases outside the gene matches. Germline lookup yields CDR1 SGHRS and CDR2 YFSETQ. The CDR3 totals 15 residues. The CDR3 reads CASSWGGQLNEKLFF. As DNA, the CDR3 is TGCGCCAGCAGCTGGGGGGGACAGTTAAATGAAAAACTGTTTTTT.

This clonotype has ten or more counts. This chain connects TRBV6-1 to TRBJ1-5, with 7 bases aligning to TRBD1. This CDR3 has 14 residues. The germline gives CDR1 MNHNS, CDR2 SASEGT. V was pared by 2 bases and J by 7 bases, with 5 bases of the junction left unmatched. The CDR3 here is CASSESVRGQPQHF. CDR3 nucleotide sequence: TGTGCCAGCAGTGAATCGGTCAGGGGGCAGCCCCAGCATTTT.